The 5 T cell receptor beta chains presented below share a single source sample, sequenced in a study of Graves' ophthalmopathy and Graves' hyperthyroidism. Investigators amplified TCR beta CDR3 regions from RNA transcripts. In the first round, RT-PCR was carried out with HTBI primers, and a multiplex PCR formed the second round. TCRdb used MiXCR to reprocess the multiplex PCR reads, holding one entry per CDR3 protein. The repertoire has approximately 700,000 distinct CDR3 sequences, over 40% of them found once; the top ten carry over 2.5%. The sample comprised peripheral blood. The source is an adult man with Graves' ophthalmopathy.

The gene calls are TRBV10-3 and TRBJ1-5; a possible D gene is TRBD1 (6 bases). Germline V CDR1 and CDR2: ENHRY, SYGVKD. This CDR3 comprises 14 residues. The V and J ends lost 8 bases and 5 bases respectively, with 16 bases between them. CDR3 DNA: TGTGCCATCGCCGGGGGCCCGGGCGATCAGCCCCAGCATTTT. Amino acids: CAIAGGPGDQPQHF.

A few counts support this clonotype. This chain uses TRBV7-3 with TRBJ2-5, with 10 bases identical to TRBD2. CDR3 size: 17 residues. Germline CDR1 is SGHTA and CDR2 is FQGTGA. V trimming: 1 base; J trimming: 5 bases; junction bases outside the gene matches: 10. The CDR3: CASSLNPGRSGGETQYF. The DNA of the CDR3 is TGTGCCAGCAGCTTAAACCCGGGGCGTAGCGGGGGGGAGACCCAGTACTTC.

The genes are TRBV10-3 and TRBJ1-2, with unresolved D. The CDR3 length is 13 residues. The germline CDR1 and CDR2 sequences are ENHRY and SYGVKD. Trimming shortened V by 11 bases and J by 8 bases, and 21 bases separated the two germline ends. The CDR3 region is CAWEWVEAQGYTF. The CDR3 coding sequence is TGTGCCTGGGAATGGGTCGAGGCACAGGGCTACACCTTC.

This chain links TRBV25-1 with TRBJ1-1; 7 bases match TRBD1. Unmatched junction bases numbered 16, after V lost 10 bases and J lost 5 bases. Germline V gives CDR1 MGHDK, CDR2 SYGVNS. CDR3 size: 15 residues. The CDR3 here is CATSPPGGRETEAFF. The CDR3 DNA sequence: TGTGCCACCTCACCTCCAGGGGGGAGAGAAACTGAAGCTTTCTTT.

A remark on this clonotype: A much larger clonotype is one base distant, so this may be a read error. CDR3 DNA: TGTGCCAGCAGTCGGGGCGGGAGGGACCCCTACGAGCAGTACTTC. Protein product: CASSRGGRDPYEQYF. This chain uses TRBV12-3 or TRBV12-4 with TRBJ2-7, with TRBD2 matching 9 bases. The CDR3 runs to 15 residues. After removal of 5 bases from V and 2 bases from J, the junction contained 7 bases not matched to a gene.